This T cell receptor (beta chain) emerged from a study of T cells after yellow fever vaccination. General study results and limits: It was a weaker secondary response, yet one that peaked faster, at day 5 versus 15.

This clonotype was observed many times. Its antigen is currently unknown. Looked up from germline, CDR1 is DFQATT and CDR2 is SNEGSKA (reference sequence). Between the trimmed V and J ends, which lost 3 bases and 5 bases, there was a span of 7 bases. This CDR3 region has 11 residues. They built TCR cDNA with 5'RACE template switching, a step that put in a universal primer site and UMIs. TCRdb called the 5' RACE reads again in MiXCR, with one record for every CDR3 protein. The data contain around 160,000 distinct CDR3 sequences, more than 5.5% of them singletons. The rearrangement joins TRBV20-1 to TRBJ2-5; D is undetermined. Material: CD4+ T cells sorted from PBMCs, obtained 4 to 6 days after the first yellow fever vaccination. This TCR was sampled from a man between 18 and 35 years old who received the YFV17D yellow fever vaccine. CDR3 amino acids: CSASRAETQYF. In DNA form, the CDR3 reads TGCAGTGCTAGCCGGGCGGAGACCCAGTACTTC.